This passage covers 11 T cell receptor beta chains from one sample sequenced in a study of blood T cell repertoires in COVID-19. The data were produced by immunoSEQ multiplex PCR, yet TCRdb's version contains in-frame clones alone and is incomplete. The table lists more than 100,000 clones, about 90% of them singletons. Specimen: peripheral blood. All receptors derive from a man aged 45-60 years with active COVID-19.

The gene calls are TRBV6-5 and TRBJ1-1; D not resolved. The germline gives CDR1 MNHEY, CDR2 SVGAGI. The V and J ends lost 5 bases and 3 bases respectively, with 7 bases between them. The CDR3 covers 12 residues. As DNA, the CDR3 is TGTGCCAGCAGTACCCGGGACACTGAAGCTTTCTTT. Its protein product is CASSTRDTEAFF.

The V and J genes are TRBV7-9 and TRBJ2-3; tentatively, D is TRBD2 (5 bases). The CDR3 runs 14 residues. The V and J ends lost 5 bases and 6 bases respectively, with 15 bases between them. CDR1 SEHNR and CDR2 FQNEAQ come from the germline V gene (reference sequence). CDR3 region: CASSLTSSTDTQYF. DNA for the CDR3: TGTGCCAGCAGCCTCACTAGTTCCACGGATACGCAGTATTTT.

This sequence joins TRBV27 and TRBJ2-1; possible D gene TRBD1, 5 bases. The V end was cut by 8 bases, the J end by 2 bases, with 16 bases between. Germline CDR1 and CDR2: MNHEY and SMNVEV (reference sequence). The CDR3 spans 15 residues. The CDR3 here is CASSSAGKAYNEQFF. DNA of the CDR3: TGTGCCAGCTCGTCGGCAGGGAAGGCCTACAATGAGCAGTTCTTC.

V and J are TRBV5-1 and TRBJ1-1, with D possibly TRBD1 on 5 matching bases. V lost 4 bases and J lost 6, with 22 bases in between. There are 16 residues in the CDR3. CDR1 and CDR2 from the germline V gene are SGHRS and YFSETQ. Written as DNA, the CDR3 is TGCGCCAGCAGCAAGGAACAGTGGGGGGTAGGCGCTGAAGCTTTCTTT. This sequence encodes CASSKEQWGVGAEAFF.

V gene TRBV2 combines with J gene TRBJ2-3; 7 nucleotides match TRBD1. Per the germline V gene, CDR1 is SNHLY and CDR2 is FYNNEI. This CDR3 has 14 residues. Trimming cost V 6 bases and J 7 bases; bases outside gene matches: 10. In nucleotides, the CDR3 is TGTGCCAGCAGGTCGCGGCAGGGGGATAATACGCAGTATTTT. It codes for CASRSRQGDNTQYF. Full variable domain (rest looked up from reference TRBV2 and TRBJ2-3): EPEVTQTPSHQVTQMGQEVILRCVPISNHLYFYWYRQILGQKVEFLVSFYNNEISEKSEIFDDQFSVERPDGSNFTLKIRSTKLEDSAMYFCASRSRQGDNTQYFGPGTRLTVL.

This clone was observed a few times. The chain links TRBV6-5 to TRBJ2-7; D is perhaps TRBD1 (5 bases). In germline, CDR1 is MNHEY, CDR2 SVGAGI. There are 14 residues in the CDR3. The ends were cut back, 2 bases at V and 0 bases at J, with 8 bases in the middle. The CDR3, as DNA: TGTGCCAGCAGTTACGACAGATACTCCTACGAGCAGTACTTC. Translation: CASSYDRYSYEQYF.

The V call is TRBV7-6, the J call TRBJ2-5, with TRBD2 identical over 8 bases. This CDR3 contains 15 residues. V shed 5 bases and J 6 bases; nucleotides not matched to a gene: 11. CDR1 and CDR2 from the germline V gene are SGHVS and FNYEAQ. The CDR3 is CASSPSGGPGKTQYF. The DNA of the CDR3 is TGTGCCAGCAGCCCGTCGGGGGGGCCTGGTAAGACCCAGTACTTC.

The V and J genes are TRBV11-2 and TRBJ1-1; 7 bases line up with TRBD1. V lost 9 bases and J lost 0; bases outside the gene matches: 4. This CDR3 contains 13 residues. Germline V gene lookup returns CDR1 SGHAT and CDR2 FQNNGV. DNA of the CDR3: TGTGCCAGTGAAAGGGGGCTGAACACTGAAGCTTTCTTT. Its protein is CASERGLNTEAFF.

The chain uses TRBV6-2 or TRBV6-3 and TRBJ1-5, with D possibly being TRBD1 (5 bases). Trimming cost V 6 bases and J 4 bases, with 16 bases left between them. CDR3 size: 15 residues. Germline-derived CDR1 and CDR2 are MNHEY and SVGEGT. The CDR3 is CASSLLGVKNQPQHF. DNA for the CDR3: TGTGCCAGCAGCCTGCTAGGGGTTAAGAATCAGCCCCAGCATTTT.

The chain uses TRBV7-9 and TRBJ1-6, with 7 bases that match TRBD1. V trimming: 3 bases; J trimming: 4 bases; junction bases outside the gene matches: 6. The CDR3 covers 16 residues. Germline CDR1 is SEHNR and CDR2 is FQNEAQ (reference sequence). The CDR3 coding sequence is TGTGCCAGCAGCTTCGACAGGGTAGGGTATAATTCACCCCTCCACTTT. It codes for CASSFDRVGYNSPLHF.

The count of this clone is one. The chain uses TRBV7-9 and TRBJ1-3; D remains ambiguous. Germline lookup yields CDR1 SEHNR and CDR2 FQNEAQ (reference sequence). V gave up 0 bases and J gave up 0 bases, with 9 bases separating them. This CDR3 is 16 amino acids long. As DNA, the CDR3 is TGTGCCAGCAGCTTAGCCTCGGGAGGCTCTGGAAACACCATATATTTT. Its translation: CASSLASGGSGNTIYF.